This T cell receptor (beta chain) was sequenced in a study of blood T cell repertoires in COVID-19. Measured with immunoSEQ multiplex PCR; TCRdb has only the in-frame clones, and not every one. The repertoire includes tens of thousands of clones, roughly 85% of them detected once, and approximately 4.6% sits in the top ten. The germline gives CDR1 LGHNT, CDR2 FRNRAP. The CDR3 consists of 15 residues. Trimming left V 7 bases short and J 1 base short, with 16 bases between. The sequenced sample was peripheral blood. The rearrangement links TRBV12-5 to TRBJ1-1; the D gene is possibly TRBD1 (5 bases). This TCR was recovered from a man aged 80 or over with acute or convalescent COVID-19. This CDR3 is CASALWGGGNTEAFF. The CDR3 DNA sequence: TGTGCTAGTGCTCTTTGGGGGGGAGGGAACACTGAAGCTTTCTTT.